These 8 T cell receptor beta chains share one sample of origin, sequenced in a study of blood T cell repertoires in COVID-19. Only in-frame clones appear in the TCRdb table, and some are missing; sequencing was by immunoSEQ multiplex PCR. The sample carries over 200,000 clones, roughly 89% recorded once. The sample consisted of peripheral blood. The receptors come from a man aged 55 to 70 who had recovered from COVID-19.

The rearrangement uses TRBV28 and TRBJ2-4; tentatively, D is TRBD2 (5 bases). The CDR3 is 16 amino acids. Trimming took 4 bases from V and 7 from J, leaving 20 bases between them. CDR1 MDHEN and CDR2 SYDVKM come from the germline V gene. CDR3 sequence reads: CASSSAQLAGENIQYF. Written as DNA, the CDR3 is TGTGCCAGCAGTTCCGCTCAGCTCGCCGGGGAGAACATTCAGTACTTC.

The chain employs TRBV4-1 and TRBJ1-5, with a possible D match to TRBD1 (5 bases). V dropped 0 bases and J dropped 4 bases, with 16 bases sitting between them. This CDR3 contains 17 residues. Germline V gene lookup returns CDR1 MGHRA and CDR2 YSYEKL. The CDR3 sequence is CASSQEGYRAGNQPQHF. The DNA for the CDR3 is TGCGCCAGCAGCCAAGAGGGTTATCGAGCAGGGAATCAGCCCCAGCATTTT.

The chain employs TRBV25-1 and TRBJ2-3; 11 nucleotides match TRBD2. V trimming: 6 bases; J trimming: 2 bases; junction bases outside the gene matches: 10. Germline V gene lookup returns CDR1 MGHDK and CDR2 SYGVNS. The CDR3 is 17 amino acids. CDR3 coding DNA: TGTGCCAGCAGCCCGTTGACTAGCGGGACTTACACAGATACGCAGTATTTT. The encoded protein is CASSPLTSGTYTDTQYF.

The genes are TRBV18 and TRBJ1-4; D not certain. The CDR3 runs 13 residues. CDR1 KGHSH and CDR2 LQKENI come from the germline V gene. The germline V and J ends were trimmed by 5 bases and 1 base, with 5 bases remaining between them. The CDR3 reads CASSERTNEKLFF. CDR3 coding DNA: TGTGCCAGCTCAGAGCGAACTAATGAAAAACTGTTTTTT.

The CDR3 region has the DNA TGTGCCAGCAGCCAAGATAGGGGGAGGGGCTCTGGCTACACCTTC. The encoded protein is CASSQDRGRGSGYTF. This chain joins TRBV3-1 (or the pseudogene TRBV3-2) and TRBJ1-2, with a weak D call TRBD1 (6 bases). The CDR3 is made up of 15 amino acids. Germline V lookup: CDR1 LGHDT, CDR2 YNNKEL (reference sequence). Deletions cut 0 bases from V and 7 bases from J, with 15 bases between.

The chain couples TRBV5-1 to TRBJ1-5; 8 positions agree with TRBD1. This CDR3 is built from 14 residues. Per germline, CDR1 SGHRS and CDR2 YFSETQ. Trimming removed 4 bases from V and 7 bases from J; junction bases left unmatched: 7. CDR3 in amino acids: CASSQGQGGQPQHF. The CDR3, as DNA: TGCGCCAGCAGCCAAGGACAGGGAGGCCAGCCCCAGCATTTT.

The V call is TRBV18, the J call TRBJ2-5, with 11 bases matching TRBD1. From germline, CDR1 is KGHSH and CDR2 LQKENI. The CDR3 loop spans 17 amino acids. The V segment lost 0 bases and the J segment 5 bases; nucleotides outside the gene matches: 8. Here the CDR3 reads CASSPPSGQGAWETQYF. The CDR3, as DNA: TGTGCCAGCTCACCACCATCAGGACAGGGGGCGTGGGAGACCCAGTACTTC.

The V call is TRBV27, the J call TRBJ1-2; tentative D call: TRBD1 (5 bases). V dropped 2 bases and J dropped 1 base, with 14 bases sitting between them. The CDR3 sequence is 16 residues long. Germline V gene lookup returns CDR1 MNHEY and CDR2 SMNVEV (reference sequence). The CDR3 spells CASSLRLGGGNYGYTF. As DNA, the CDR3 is TGTGCCAGCAGTTTAAGGCTTGGGGGAGGTAACTATGGCTACACCTTC.